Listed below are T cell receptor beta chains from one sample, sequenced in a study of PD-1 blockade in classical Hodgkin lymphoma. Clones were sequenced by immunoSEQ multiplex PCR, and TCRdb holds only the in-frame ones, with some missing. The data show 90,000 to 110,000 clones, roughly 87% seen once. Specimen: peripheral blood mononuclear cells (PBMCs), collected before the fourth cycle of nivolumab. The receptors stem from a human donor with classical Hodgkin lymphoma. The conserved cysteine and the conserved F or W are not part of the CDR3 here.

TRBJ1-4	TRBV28	ASSPSPTGTDEKLF
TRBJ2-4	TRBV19	ASRVGWIQY
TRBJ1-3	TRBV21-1	ASSPIGGTGSGNTIY
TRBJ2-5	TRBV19	ASSIQGYQETQY
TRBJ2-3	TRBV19	ASSIGAGEATDTQY
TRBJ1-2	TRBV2	ASSPGAGYGYT
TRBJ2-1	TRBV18	ASSPRLAGAVDNEQF
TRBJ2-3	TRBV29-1	SAGQEWDTQY
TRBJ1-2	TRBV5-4	ASSLDRGGGYT
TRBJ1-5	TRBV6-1	ASSEFNLPYGNQPQH
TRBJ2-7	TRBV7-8	ASRLGVRAYYEQY
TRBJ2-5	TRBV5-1	ASSLYGGVGRETQY
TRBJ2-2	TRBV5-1	ASSLPGQNTGELF
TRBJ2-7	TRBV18	ASSPGATDHYEQY
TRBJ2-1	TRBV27	ASSRTTSGRYYNEQF
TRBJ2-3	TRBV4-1	ASSQDGSGLSTDTQY
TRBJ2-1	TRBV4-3	ASSQETGGSYNEQF
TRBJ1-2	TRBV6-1	ASSEVPGQPSNYGYT
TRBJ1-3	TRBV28	ASSPNTWGLLGNTIY
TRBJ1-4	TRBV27	ASSASPPQAANEKLF
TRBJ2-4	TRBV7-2	ASSLVAGGGKNIQY
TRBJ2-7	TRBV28	ASSFRVSSYEQY
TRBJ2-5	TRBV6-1	ASIPLATHRAQY
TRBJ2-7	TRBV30	AWSVYSAYEQY
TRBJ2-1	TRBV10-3	ARGEREQDSYNEQF
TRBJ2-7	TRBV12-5	ASGQNPGTSGRPPYEQY
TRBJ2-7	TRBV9	ASSVAQSYEQY
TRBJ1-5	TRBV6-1	ASSEDVDRAQPQH